The rows below give T cell receptor beta chains drawn from one sample of a study of blood T cell repertoires in COVID-19. Clones were read by immunoSEQ multiplex PCR, and TCRdb kept only the in-frame ones, dropping some. The sample lists approximately 260,000 clones, roughly 90% occurring once. The material sequenced was peripheral blood. Source of these receptors: a man between 60 and 75 years old who had recovered from COVID-19. Each CDR3 is given with its conserved first and last residue. D genes are given only for firm matches. Where a row states a size, it is once, few, many or the class of an expanded clone; other rows omit it.

-	TRBV28	TRBD1	TRBJ1-2	TGTGCCAGCAGTGTCCCGGGACAGCGCTATGGCTACACCTTC	CASSVPGQRYGYTF
-	TRBV5-4	-	TRBJ2-7	TGTGCCAGCAGCTTGGCCGGGTCTCCTTCCTACGAGCAGTACTTC	CASSLAGSPSYEQYF
once	TRBV6-5	-	TRBJ2-2	TGTGCCAGCAGTTTAGCGGACAACACCGGGGAGCTGTTTTTT	CASSLADNTGELFF
-	TRBV7-6	TRBD1	TRBJ1-4	TGTGCCAGCAGCCGGGACAGGGCGTCTGGTAATGAAAAACTGTTTTTT	CASSRDRASGNEKLFF
once	TRBV7-9	-	TRBJ1-1	TGTGCCAGCAGCTCCCTCCCCAGGGGCACTGAAGCTTTCTTT	CASSSLPRGTEAFF
-	TRBV4-1	TRBD1	TRBJ2-6	TGCGCCAGCAGCCCCGGACAGGGTCGCCTCTCTGGGGCCAACGTCCTGACTTTC	CASSPGQGRLSGANVLTF
-	TRBV30	-	TRBJ1-5	TGTGCCTGGAGTGCCCCGCGGAGCAATCAGCCCCAGCATTTT	CAWSAPRSNQPQHF
-	TRBV5-1	-	TRBJ2-5	TGCGCCAGCAGCTCGGGGGTCGTTCAGCAAGAGACCCAGTACTTC	CASSSGVVQQETQYF
-	TRBV24-1	TRBD2	TRBJ2-3	TGTGCCACCAGTGATATCGCCGCGGGGGGCGGCACAGATACGCAGTATTTT	CATSDIAAGGGTDTQYF
-	TRBV19	TRBD1	TRBJ2-1	TGTGCCACCGGGGACAGGGGGGATTACAATGAGCAGTTCTTC	CATGDRGDYNEQFF
-	TRBV9	TRBD1	TRBJ1-4	TGTGCCAGCAGCGTAGCAGGGGGGGAAAAACTGTTTTTT	CASSVAGGEKLFF
-	TRBV7-8	-	TRBJ1-6	TGTGCCAGCAGCTTAGTGGTTAGGCGGACAAATTCACCCCTCCACTTT	CASSLVVRRTNSPLHF
-	TRBV10-1	TRBD2	TRBJ2-3	TGCGCCAGCAGTGAGGAGCGGGGTAGCACAGATACGCAGTATTTT	CASSEERGSTDTQYF
-	TRBV30	TRBD1	TRBJ2-3	TGTGCCTGCCAGGGGACAGGGCTTAACACAGATACGCAGTATTTT	CACQGTGLNTDTQYF
-	TRBV2	-	TRBJ1-3	TGTGCCAGCAGTCCCGACTCGGGAAGCTCTGGAAACACCATATATTTT	CASSPDSGSSGNTIYF
once	TRBV19	-	TRBJ1-6	TGTGCCAGTAGCGCCGGGACCTATAATTCACCCCTCCACTTT	CASSAGTYNSPLHF
-	TRBV2	-	TRBJ2-7	TGTGCCAGCCAACTCAGGGGGGCCTCCTACGAGCAGTACTTC	CASQLRGASYEQYF
once	TRBV6-5	-	TRBJ1-2	TGTGCCAGCAGTTTCCGACAGCAGCGATGGGGCTACACCTTC	CASSFRQQRWGYTF
-	TRBV12-3/TRBV12-4	TRBD1	TRBJ2-7	TGTGCCAGCAGCAGGGACAGGGCCTACGAGCAGTACTTC	CASSRDRAYEQYF
-	TRBV27	-	TRBJ1-1	TGTGCCAGCAGTTTCCTAGGTACGGAGAACACTGAAGCTTTCTTT	CASSFLGTENTEAFF
-	TRBV6-6	TRBD1	TRBJ1-4	TGTGCCAGCAGTTATCTCCGGACAGGAGCTAAGGAAAAACTGTTTTTT	CASSYLRTGAKEKLFF
-	TRBV27	TRBD1	TRBJ1-5	TGTGCCAGCAGTTTAGACAGGGCCCAGCCCCAGCATTTT	CASSLDRAQPQHF
-	TRBV18	TRBD1	TRBJ1-2	TGTGCCAGCTCGCCTCCGGGACAGGGCCTCTATGGCTACACCTTC	CASSPPGQGLYGYTF
-	TRBV9	-	TRBJ2-7	TGTGCCAGCAGCGGTGGAGGGAACAGCATAGACGAGCAGTACTTC	CASSGGGNSIDEQYF
-	TRBV19	-	TRBJ1-4	TGTGCCAGTAGTCCCGAGGGGGGGCTCACTAATGAAAAACTGTTTTTT	CASSPEGGLTNEKLFF
-	TRBV25-1	TRBD1	TRBJ1-2	TGTGCCAGCAGTGGACAGGGTTGGGGTGGGTATGGCTACACCTTC	CASSGQGWGGYGYTF
-	TRBV6-4	-	TRBJ2-3	TGTGCCAGCAGCCAAAGACTAGGCACAGATACGCAGTATTTT	CASSQRLGTDTQYF
once	TRBV2	-	TRBJ1-1	TGTGCCAGCACCCTCACCTGGGGACAAGGAGCTTTCTTT	CASTLTWGQGAFF